This T cell receptor (beta chain) was documented in a study of OX40 agonist ivuxolimab in advanced cancers. General observations from the study: With doses of 0.1 to 3.0 mg/kg, CD4+ and CD8+ blood T cells had undergone clonal expansion by week 6.

Turning to this clone: Its antigen is unknown.

The length of the CDR3 is 13 residues. Germline-derived CDR1 and CDR2 are SGHTA and FQGTGA. Trimming took 8 bases from V and 3 from J, leaving 14 bases between them. Data came from immunoSEQ multiplex PCR; TCRdb stores just in-frame clones and leaves some out. The repertoire consists of fewer than 50,000 clones, with around 92% occurring once and the leading ten covering 15% to 20%. Sequences were derived from CD4+ or CD8+ T cells sorted from blood, sampled in a trial of the OX40 agonist ivuxolimab. This TCR came from an adult with an advanced solid tumor such as melanoma, head and neck, liver or kidney cancer. The chain carries TRBV7-3 and TRBJ2-7; D unresolved. CDR3 nucleotide sequence: TGTGCCAGCTCCCTTCGTCGGAACTACGAGCAGTACTTC. It encodes CASSLRRNYEQYF.